One and the same sample provided the 4 T cell receptor beta chains below, sequenced in a study of shared clonotypes between healthy human individuals. Naive CD8 cells were CD45RO-negative, positively selected for CCR7, excluding terminally differentiated effector memory CD45RA+ cells. Repertoires were generated with immunoSEQ multiplex PCR, while TCRdb's copy carries only in-frame clones and drops some. The sample contains hundreds of thousands of clones, about 91% of which appear only once. Specimen: naive CD8+ T cells sorted from blood. These receptors originate from a young man in good health.

The chain joins TRBV6-6 to TRBJ2-5; unclear D gene. The J call may be mistaken, given a closer DNA end match to TRBJ2-7. This CDR3 spans 12 amino acids. Germline values: CDR1 MNHNY, CDR2 SVGAGI (reference sequence). The CDR3 sequence is CASRDTPYEQYF. CDR3 nucleotide sequence: TGTGCCAGCAGGGATACCCCCTACGAGCAGTACTTC.

This rearrangement joins TRBV18 to TRBJ2-2; no definite D call. CDR1 is KGHSH, CDR2 LQKENI, per germline. The ends were cut back, 3 bases at V and 4 bases at J, with 15 bases in the middle. The CDR3 is 16 amino acids. As DNA, the CDR3 is TGTGCCAGCTCACCCACAGTTTCCACGACCACCGGGGAGCTGTTTTTT. Amino acid sequence: CASSPTVSTTTGELFF.

In its sample, this clone was seen once. The chain combines TRBV15 with TRBJ2-3; tentative D call: TRBD1 (5 bases). The length of the CDR3 is 15 residues. Germline loops: CDR1 LNHNV, CDR2 YYDKDF (reference sequence). V was trimmed by 2 bases and J by 0 bases, leaving 9 bases between them. This CDR3 reads CATSRPQGSTDTQYF. Here the CDR3 DNA reads TGTGCCACCAGCAGACCTCAGGGAAGCACAGATACGCAGTATTTT.

The chain recombines TRBV7-2 with TRBJ2-3; 8 positions agree with TRBD2. Germline CDR1 and CDR2: SGHTA and FQGNSA. V gave up 4 bases and J gave up 2 bases; unmatched junction bases: 8. The CDR3 contains 16 residues. CDR3 nucleotide sequence: TGTGCCAGCAGCTCTACTACTAGCGGTTACACAGATACGCAGTATTTT. Its protein is CASSSTTSGYTDTQYF.